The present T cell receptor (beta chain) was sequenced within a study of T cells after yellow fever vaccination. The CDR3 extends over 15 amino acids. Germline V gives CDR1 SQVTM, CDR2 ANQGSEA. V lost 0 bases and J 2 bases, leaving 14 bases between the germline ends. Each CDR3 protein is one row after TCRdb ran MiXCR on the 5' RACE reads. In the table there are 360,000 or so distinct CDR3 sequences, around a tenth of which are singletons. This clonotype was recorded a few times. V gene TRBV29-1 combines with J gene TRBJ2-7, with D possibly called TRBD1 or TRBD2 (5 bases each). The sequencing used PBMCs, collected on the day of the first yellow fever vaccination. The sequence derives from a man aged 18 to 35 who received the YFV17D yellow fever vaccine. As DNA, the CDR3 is TGCAGCGTTGAAGATCCGTCAGGGAGCACCTACGAGCAGTACTTC. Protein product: CSVEDPSGSTYEQYF.